This T cell receptor (beta chain) appears in the sequencing data of a study of beta chain features in type 1 diabetes. The sequenced template was cDNA made from the entire isolated RNA. Method: immunoSEQ multiplex PCR; TCRdb's copy keeps in-frame clones and lacks some. The sample shows 300,000 to 400,000 clones, around a tenth of them seen only once. There are a few counts of this clone. Its antigen remains unidentified. This CDR3 comprises 15 residues. Germline CDR1 is MNHEY and CDR2 is SMNVEV (reference sequence). V lost 3 bases to trimming and J lost 5 bases, with 14 bases between them. Study-wide results and limits: VDJ junctions from patients with type 1 diabetes contained fewer insertions and more deletions. Moderate but significant shortening of TCRB CDR3s was recorded in all four CD4+ subsets from Type 1 diabetes patients. The naive, central memory and Treg TCRB repertoires showed an apparent similarity that was greater among patients than among healthy donors.

The specimen was central memory CD4+ T cells from blood. The rearrangement joins TRBV27 to TRBJ2-1; weak D call: TRBD2 (5 bases). The clonotype originates from a man aged 25-45 years with type 1 diabetes. This CDR3 is CASSFFAGKNNEQFF. The CDR3 bases are TGTGCCAGCAGTTTTTTCGCGGGCAAGAACAATGAGCAGTTCTTC.